A selection of T cell receptor beta chains follows, all from one sample in a study of blood T cell repertoires in COVID-19. Profiled with immunoSEQ multiplex PCR; TCRdb holds only in-frame clones, not every one. The sample lists 140,000 to 150,000 clones, about 89% occurring once. The sample taken for sequencing was peripheral blood. The source is a man aged 55 to 70 with active or convalescent COVID-19. The CDR3 runs from the conserved cysteine through the conserved F or W.

length: 16
J: TRBJ1-4
V: TRBV19
CDR3: CASSIRPGQGGEKLFF

length: 16
J: TRBJ1-1
V: TRBV7-9
CDR3: CASSLAGAGGRAEAFF

length: 15
J: TRBJ2-3
V: TRBV15
CDR3: CATSRGETGRNTQYF

length: 13
J: TRBJ2-5
V: TRBV29-1
CDR3: CSAVPGGQETQYF

length: 18
J: TRBJ2-5
V: TRBV7-6
CDR3: CASSLGLAGVLGIQTQYF

length: 14
J: TRBJ2-5
V: TRBV29-1
CDR3: CSVVAGASQETQYF

length: 13
J: TRBJ1-1
V: TRBV13
CDR3: CASSPHRGSEAFF

length: 15
J: TRBJ1-3
V: TRBV7-3
CDR3: CASSLSGQPGNTIYF

length: 14
J: TRBJ1-1
V: TRBV27
CDR3: CASSTQGGNTEAFF

length: 15
J: TRBJ2-7
V: TRBV18
CDR3: CASSPGTSGSDGQYF

length: 15
J: TRBJ2-3
V: TRBV20-1
CDR3: CSASRRGGAPDTQYF

length: 15
J: TRBJ2-7
V: TRBV11-2
CDR3: CASTPSRGPAYEQYF

length: 15
J: TRBJ2-2
V: TRBV5-1
CDR3: CASMGGTLNTGELFF

length: 15
J: TRBJ2-7
V: TRBV18
CDR3: CASSLLGGALYEQYF

length: 14
J: TRBJ2-5
V: TRBV3-1/TRBV3-2
CDR3: CASSLRGGKETQYF

length: 12
J: TRBJ1-3
V: TRBV2
CDR3: CASSLPPGQGYF

length: 16
J: TRBJ2-3
V: TRBV19
CDR3: CASSGTGHPSTDTQYF

length: 17
J: TRBJ2-5
V: TRBV4-3
CDR3: CASSQDPGPGGAETQYF

length: 18
J: TRBJ1-2
V: TRBV19
CDR3: CASSPPGLGVNLPYGYTF

length: 15
J: TRBJ1-4
V: TRBV5-1
CDR3: CASSLEGSQQEKLFF

length: 14
J: TRBJ2-7
V: TRBV7-3
CDR3: CASSLNRGSYEQYF

length: 17
J: TRBJ2-7
V: TRBV7-2
CDR3: CASSLGTLAGGTSEQYF

length: 16
J: TRBJ2-3
V: TRBV6-4
CDR3: CASTPVAGTTTDTQYF

length: 13
J: TRBJ2-3
V: TRBV5-4
CDR3: CASSLTGADTQYF

length: 17
J: TRBJ2-1
V: TRBV27
CDR3: CASSLGLAGVDGNEQFF

length: 15
J: TRBJ2-1
V: TRBV6-2/TRBV6-3
CDR3: CASSLQRGPYNEQFF

length: 13
J: TRBJ1-2
V: TRBV6-5
CDR3: CASSLGRVKGYTF

length: 17
J: TRBJ2-6
V: TRBV29-1
CDR3: CSVPTDRGVSGANVLTF

length: 17
J: TRBJ1-1
V: TRBV4-3
CDR3: CASSQVGAGGPNTEAFF

length: 14
J: TRBJ2-5
V: TRBV18
CDR3: CASSQDRAQETQYF

length: 12
J: TRBJ1-2
V: TRBV5-6
CDR3: CASSPDTYGYTF

length: 15
J: TRBJ1-1
V: TRBV27
CDR3: CASSSLNQGAPEAFF

length: 12
J: TRBJ2-3
V: TRBV4-3
CDR3: CASSSRTDTQYF

length: 14
J: TRBJ1-2
V: TRBV7-2
CDR3: CASSFARGSYGYTF

length: 15
J: TRBJ1-2
V: TRBV2
CDR3: CASSEDIGADYGYTF

length: 19
J: TRBJ2-3
V: TRBV19
CDR3: CASSGGTSGGHPSTDTQYF

length: 15
J: TRBJ2-1
V: TRBV7-6
CDR3: CASSSGTINYNEQFF

length: 15
J: TRBJ2-6
V: TRBV10-3
CDR3: CAISTGVTGANVLTF

length: 16
J: TRBJ1-4
V: TRBV4-3
CDR3: CASSQDAGGAGEKLFF

length: 14
J: TRBJ1-1
V: TRBV6-5
CDR3: CASSTDRSNTEAFF

length: 15
J: TRBJ2-3
V: TRBV9
CDR3: CASSVDGSSTDTQYF

length: 16
J: TRBJ2-7
V: TRBV7-8
CDR3: CASSLSLALGIYEQYF

length: 13
J: TRBJ2-5
V: TRBV5-1
CDR3: CASSLGQQETQYF

length: 15
J: TRBJ2-1
V: TRBV14
CDR3: CASSQGAGSYNEQFF

length: 15
J: TRBJ2-1
V: TRBV7-2
CDR3: CASSVGEGGWNEQFF